This T cell receptor (beta chain) was identified during a study of blood T cell repertoires in COVID-19. Assay: immunoSEQ multiplex PCR; the TCRdb copy retains only in-frame clones and omits some. The sample yields approximately 260,000 clones, around nine tenths seen once. The V end was cut by 3 bases, the J end by 4 bases, with 10 bases between. This CDR3 comprises 13 residues. Germline lookup yields CDR1 LGHNA and CDR2 YSLEER. V and J are TRBV4-3 and TRBJ2-7, with a weak D call TRBD1 (5 bases). Sequencing was done on a sample of PBMCs or T cells enriched from blood (not recorded which). The source is a woman under 30 who had recovered from COVID-19. The CDR3 bases are TGCGCCAGCAGCCACACGACAGAGTACGAGCAGTACTTC. Its translation is CASSHTTEYEQYF.